These 26 T cell receptor beta chains share one sample of origin, sequenced in a study of metastatic and nonmetastatic thyroid tumors (dated by TCRdb to the early 2020s). The receptor library was made with PCR. TCRdb shows the sequencer as Illumina HiSeq 4000. TCRdb handled the public reads itself, with Q25 trimming in fastp and clone calling in MiXCR, and kept productive beta chains. The sample includes approximately 79,000 clones, with 7.5% to 9% observed a single time. The ten largest make up 8.8% of the sample. No patient had received any treatment before thyroid surgery. The sequenced sample was blood. These receptor sequences come from a female donor with papillary thyroid cancer or a benign thyroid nodule (not recorded which). Some clones in this sample may be carry-over from other donors' samples.

This clone was counted many times. This specimen includes other DNA sequences encoding the same CDR3. J is TRBJ2-1 and V is TRBV11-2; TRBD2 matches at 8 bases. This CDR3 spans 13 amino acids. Germline CDR1 is SGHAT and CDR2 is FQNNGV. With 0 bases clipped from V and 9 bases from J, the junction kept 1 base outside the gene matches. The DNA of the CDR3 is TGTGCCAGCAGCTTAGAAGCGGGGGCTGAGCAGTTCTTC. It codes for CASSLEAGAEQFF.

This clone was recorded a few times. The chain combines TRBV19 with TRBJ2-5; D might be TRBD2 (6 bases). Germline CDR1 LNHDA, CDR2 SQIVND (reference sequence). Between the trimmed V and J ends, which lost 5 bases and 1 base, there was a span of 17 bases. The CDR3 loop spans 16 amino acids. This chain's CDR3 is CASSLGGLAFQETQYF. The DNA for the CDR3 is TGTGCCAGTAGTCTGGGAGGCCTAGCGTTCCAAGAGACCCAGTACTTC. The full variable domain, with the rest looked up from reference TRBV19 and TRBJ2-5, is DGGITQSPKYLFRKEGQNVTLSCEQNLNHDAMYWYRQDPGQGLRLIYYSQIVNDFQKGDIAEGYSVSREKKESFPLTVTSAQKNPTAFYLCASSLGGLAFQETQYFGPGTRLLVL.

This clone was seen at least ten times. The chain joins TRBV6-1 to TRBJ1-1; a weak D match, TRBD1 (5 bases). Per germline, CDR1 MNHNS and CDR2 SASEGT. V shed 5 bases and J shed 1 base, with 11 bases lying between them. The CDR3 has 14 residues. The CDR3 loop reads CASSSGTGNTEAFF. CDR3 sequence (DNA): TGTGCCAGCAGTTCCGGGACGGGGAACACTGAAGCTTTCTTT.

This clone was seen at least ten times. This CDR3 reads CASSQDERGVYGYTF. The CDR3 DNA reads as TGCGCCAGCAGCCAAGATGAAAGGGGGGTCTATGGCTACACCTTC. This sequence joins TRBV4-1 and TRBJ1-2, with D maybe TRBD1 (6 bases). The CDR3 has 15 residues. Germline loops: CDR1 MGHRA, CDR2 YSYEKL. Between the trimmed V and J ends, which lost 0 bases and 4 bases, there was a span of 12 bases.

This clone was picked up many times. Other DNA sequences in the same sample also yield this CDR3. J is TRBJ2-7 and V is TRBV5-6, with D perhaps matching TRBD2 (5 bases). Germline V CDR1 and CDR2: SGHDT, YYEEEE. The CDR3 extends over 13 amino acids. With 2 bases removed from V and 7 bases from J, the gap between germline ends came to 13 bases. The CDR3, as DNA: TGTGCCAGCAGCTTTCGGAGGCCCGGGGAGCAGTACTTC. Protein sequence: CASSFRRPGEQYF. The variable domain in full, completed from reference TRBV5-6 and TRBJ2-7, reads DAGVTQSPTHLIKTRGQQVTLRCSPKSGHDTVSWYQQALGQGPQFIFQYYEEEERQRGNFPDRFSGHQFPNYSSELNVNALLLGDSALYLCASSFRRPGEQYFGPGTRLTVT.

The genes are TRBV12-3 or TRBV12-4 and TRBJ1-1, with D hard to call. The CDR3 extends over 12 amino acids. V lost 6 bases to trimming and J lost 7 bases, with 12 bases between them. The CDR3 DNA reads as TGTGCCAGCAGCTATCGACACAGTGAAGCTTTCTTT. Translation: CASSYRHSEAFF.

On this clone: A much larger clone differs by one base, so this may be a read error. The V call is TRBV5-5, the J call TRBJ1-4, with D possibly being TRBD1 (6 bases). This CDR3 has 13 residues. The V gene's germline CDR1 is SGHKS and CDR2 YYEKEE (reference sequence). In DNA form, the CDR3 reads TGTTCCAGCCCTTTAGGGGGTGAGGAAAAACTGTTTTTT. Translating it yields CSSPLGGEEKLFF.

In this sample, this clone turned up many times. This chain joins TRBV6-1 and TRBJ2-5, with 10 bases fitting TRBD2. Germline values: CDR1 MNHNS, CDR2 SASEGT. Trimming cost V 2 bases and J 7 bases; bases outside gene matches: 10. This CDR3 has 16 amino acids. CDR3 loop: CASSELAGVTTGTQYF. The CDR3 DNA reads TGTGCCAGCAGTGAACTAGCGGGGGTCACTACTGGGACCCAGTACTTC.

The table lists this clone with a few counts. This sequence joins TRBV11-2 and TRBJ1-3; D unresolved. The CDR3 runs to 15 residues. Per the germline V gene, CDR1 is SGHAT and CDR2 is FQNNGV. Between the trimmed V and J ends, which lost 2 bases and 0 bases, there was a span of 8 bases. CDR3 sequence: CASSLSGTSGNTIYF. The DNA for the CDR3 is TGTGCCAGCAGCTTAAGTGGTACCTCTGGAAACACCATATATTTT.

This clone was observed a handful of times. The chain couples TRBV14 to TRBJ1-2; D remains ambiguous. This CDR3 contains 14 residues. Trimming removed 3 bases at V and 7 bases at J, with 15 bases between. Germline V lookup: CDR1 SGHDN, CDR2 FVKESK. The CDR3 protein is CASSQARGASGYTF. The CDR3 bases are TGTGCCAGCAGCCAGGCCAGAGGAGCCTCTGGCTACACCTTC.

The V and J genes are TRBV20-1 and TRBJ2-4; the match to TRBD1 covers 9 bases. This CDR3 region has 15 residues. Germline V CDR1 and CDR2: DFQATT, SNEGSKA (reference sequence). The V segment lost 3 bases and the J segment 8 bases; nucleotides outside the gene matches: 11. Here the CDR3 reads CSASPVDRGYDIQYF. The CDR3 DNA is TGCAGTGCTAGTCCCGTCGACAGGGGGTATGACATTCAGTACTTC.

For this clone: The same CDR3 can be traced to other DNA sequences in this sample. The rearrangement uses TRBV3-1 and TRBJ2-5; D is undetermined. This CDR3 contains 11 residues. The V and J ends lost 5 bases and 2 bases respectively, with 3 bases between them. Germline V lookup: CDR1 LGHDT, CDR2 YNNKEL (reference sequence). Here the CDR3 reads CASSYQETQYF. The CDR3 DNA sequence: TGTGCCAGCAGCTATCAAGAGACCCAGTACTTC.

This clone was seen repeatedly, ten times or more. The chain recombines TRBV15 with TRBJ1-2; no clear D gene. Germline values: CDR1 LNHNV, CDR2 YYDKDF (reference sequence). V lost 1 base and J lost 0, with 15 bases in between. CDR3 size: 17 residues. The CDR3 region is CATSRVISSGSNYGYTF. The CDR3 bases are TGTGCCACCAGCAGAGTAATTTCTTCAGGATCTAACTATGGCTACACCTTC.

This clone was counted many times. This chain joins TRBV6-4 and TRBJ2-3; 12 bases are a match to TRBD2. The V gene end was trimmed by 4 bases and the J gene end by 2 bases; junction bases not matched to a gene: 1. CDR3 length equals 15 residues. Germline-derived CDR1 and CDR2 are MRHNA and SNTAGT. The CDR3 DNA follows: TGTGCCAGCAGTGCTAGCGGGGGGGCCACAGATACGCAGTATTTT. This codes for CASSASGGATDTQYF.

This clone occurred many times. V usage is TRBV28 and J usage is TRBJ2-3; tentative D call: TRBD1 (6 bases). Germline loops: CDR1 MDHEN, CDR2 SYDVKM. V shed 4 bases and J shed 4 bases, with 15 bases lying between them. CDR3 length: 15 amino acids. The CDR3 sequence is CASSSGQWGADTQYF. The CDR3 DNA reads TGTGCCAGCAGTTCCGGACAGTGGGGCGCAGATACGCAGTATTTT.

The gene calls are TRBV30 and TRBJ1-1; 7 bases fit TRBD1. The V gene's germline CDR1 is GTSNPN and CDR2 SVGIG (reference sequence). There are 15 residues in the CDR3. J gave up 2 bases and V 0 bases, and 6 bases lay outside the gene matches. CDR3 protein: CAWSVLKGANTEAFF. As DNA, the CDR3 is TGTGCCTGGAGTGTATTAAAGGGGGCCAACACTGAAGCTTTCTTT.

This clone was observed at least ten times. Here the CDR3 reads CSGRQGARYEQYF. In DNA form, the CDR3 reads TGCAGTGGGAGACAGGGGGCGCGATACGAGCAGTACTTC. The chain couples TRBV20-1 to TRBJ2-7; 10 bases map to TRBD1. The CDR3 is 13 residues long. The junction had 7 bases not matched to a gene; V was cut back by 7 bases and J by 4 bases. From germline, CDR1 is DFQATT and CDR2 SNEGSKA (reference sequence).

This clone was detected ten times or more. The chain has TRBV6-1 and TRBJ1-1, with 12 bases that match TRBD1. CDR3 length: 15 residues. Losses at the gene ends were 6 bases for V and 3 bases for J; bases not matched to a gene: 5. CDR1 is MNHNS and CDR2 is SASEGT in the germline V gene. CDR3 sequence (DNA): TGTGCCAGCAGCTGGGACAGGGGGCGGGACACTGAAGCTTTCTTT. Encoded protein: CASSWDRGRDTEAFF.

This CDR3 is CASSFSGRSKNTGELFF. Here the CDR3 DNA reads TGTGCCAGCAGTTTCTCGGGACGGTCTAAGAACACCGGGGAGCTGTTTTTT. The chain combines TRBV12-3 or TRBV12-4 with TRBJ2-2; perhaps D is TRBD1 or TRBD2 (5 bases each). The length of the CDR3 is 17 residues. V dropped 3 bases and J dropped 1 base, with 15 bases sitting between them.

Ten or more counts support this clone. The chain is built from TRBV2 and TRBJ1-4; TRBD1 aligns across 7 bases. CDR1 is SNHLY, CDR2 FYNNEI, per germline. The CDR3 sequence is 15 residues long. V trimming: 6 bases; J trimming: 6 bases; junction bases outside the gene matches: 10. The CDR3 bases are TGTGCCAGCAGGACAGGGTGGCTACGGGATGAAAAACTGTTTTTT. Protein: CASRTGWLRDEKLFF.

This clone was seen many times. This chain uses TRBV20-1 with TRBJ1-3; unclear D gene. Germline V lookup: CDR1 DFQATT, CDR2 SNEGSKA (reference sequence). The CDR3 loop spans 13 amino acids. Trimming shortened V by 4 bases and J by 4 bases, and 11 bases separated the two germline ends. The CDR3 sequence is CSAKAGRGNTIYF. The CDR3 DNA reads as TGCAGTGCTAAGGCCGGGCGGGGAAACACCATATATTTT.

The V call is TRBV19, the J call TRBJ1-5, with D uncertain. Germline CDR1 LNHDA, CDR2 SQIVND (reference sequence). The germline V and J ends were trimmed by 5 bases and 7 bases, with 12 bases remaining between them. The CDR3 is 13 amino acids. CDR3 DNA sequence: TGTGCCAGTAGTGTGTGGGAGGAACAGCCCCAGCATTTT. Its protein product is CASSVWEEQPQHF.

This clone was seen a handful of times. This may be a read error, as it is one base from a much larger clone. The chain recombines TRBV3-1 with TRBJ2-2; a weak D match, TRBD1 (5 bases). The CDR3 has 16 amino acids. With 2 bases removed from V and 1 base from J, the gap between germline ends came to 11 bases. Germline V gene data show CDR1 as LGHDT and CDR2 as YNNKEL (reference sequence). CDR3 loop: CASSQICDRNTGELFF. CDR3 DNA: TGTGCCAGCAGCCAAATTTGTGACAGGAACACCGGGGAGCTGTTTTTT.

This clone was observed many times. The chain links TRBV12-3 or TRBV12-4 to TRBJ1-1; tentative D call: TRBD1 (6 bases). The V end lost 5 bases, the J end lost 4 bases, and 14 bases lay between the germline ends. The CDR3 consists of 14 residues. The CDR3 coding sequence is TGTGCCAGCAGTCCCTCCGACAGGCCCACTGAAGCTTTCTTT. Protein sequence: CASSPSDRPTEAFF.

Many counts were recorded for this clone. CDR3 nucleotides: TGCAGTGCTAGCGGGGGGCAAAATGAGCAGTTCTTC. Amino acid sequence: CSASGGQNEQFF. The chain recombines TRBV20-1 with TRBJ2-1, with D tentatively TRBD2 (7 bases). Deletions cut 3 bases from V and 7 bases from J, with 10 bases between. Germline V lookup: CDR1 DFQATT, CDR2 SNEGSKA (reference sequence). The length of the CDR3 is 12 residues.

This clone was observed at least ten times. This chain joins TRBV27 and TRBJ1-1, with TRBD1 as a possible D gene (6 bases). This CDR3 has 11 amino acids. V lost 6 bases and J 8 bases, leaving 10 bases between the germline ends. CDR1 MNHEY and CDR2 SMNVEV come from the germline V gene (reference sequence). The CDR3 sequence is CASRTGTEAFF. In nucleotides, the CDR3 is TGTGCCAGCAGGACCGGGACAGAAGCTTTCTTT.